Each of the 6 T cell receptor beta chains below was sequenced from the same sample in a study of a mutant IDH1 vaccine in newly diagnosed glioma. Only in-frame clones appear in the TCRdb table, and some are missing; sequencing was by immunoSEQ multiplex PCR. Of approximately 32,000 clones listed, more than 70% are singletons. Time point here: week 47, end of study. A single vaccine dose contained 300 ug of mutant IDH1 20-mer peptide, and topical imiquimod was used with it. Their specific antigens are unknown. The sequencing here drew on PBMCs, taken from a glioma patient whose treatment included an IDH1 peptide vaccine. The receptors derive from a man aged 35 to 55 with glioma.

The rearrangement joins TRBV5-1 to TRBJ1-2; 7 nucleotides match TRBD1. This CDR3 is built from 15 residues. Germline CDR1 and CDR2: SGHRS and YFSETQ. V lost 4 bases to trimming and J lost 6 bases; unmatched junction nucleotides: 12. The CDR3 bases are TGCGCCAGCAGCCTAATAATGACAGGGTTAAATGGCTACACCTTC. This translates into CASSLIMTGLNGYTF.

V gene TRBV15 combines with J gene TRBJ2-2; D possibly uses TRBD1 or TRBD2 (5 bases each). Trimming took 0 bases from V and 4 from J, leaving 18 bases between them. Germline V CDR1 and CDR2: LNHNV, YYDKDF (reference sequence). The CDR3 runs to 18 residues. CDR3 sequence: CATSRDPSRDLSTGELFF. The CDR3 DNA reads as TGTGCCACCAGCAGAGACCCGTCCCGGGACCTATCCACCGGGGAGCTGTTTTTT. The full variable domain, rest sourced from reference TRBV15 and TRBJ2-2, is DAMVIQNPRYQVTQFGKPVTLSCSQTLNHNVMYWYQQKSSQAPKLLFHYYDKDFNNEADTPDNFQSRRPNTSFCFLDIRSPGLGDTAMYLCATSRDPSRDLSTGELFFGEGSRLTVL.

The chain is built from TRBV7-2 and TRBJ1-2; tentatively, D is TRBD1 (6 bases). Germline values: CDR1 SGHTA, CDR2 FQGNSA. V shed 5 bases and J shed 4 bases, with 11 bases lying between them. The CDR3 consists of 13 residues. For the CDR3, the DNA is TGTGCCAGCAGCCTAGGGGGGTCCTATGGCTACACCTTC. This encodes CASSLGGSYGYTF. Filled out from reference TRBV7-2 and TRBJ1-2, the complete variable domain reads GAGVSQSPSNKVTEKGKDVELRCDPISGHTALYWYRQSLGQGLEFLIYFQGNSAPDKSGLPSDRFSAERTGGSVSTLTIQRTQQEDSAVYLCASSLGGSYGYTFGSGTRLTVV.

CDR3 DNA sequence: TGTGCCAGCAGTTTACAAGGGGCGTACGAGCAGTACTTC. This gives the protein CASSLQGAYEQYF. The gene calls are TRBV28 and TRBJ2-7; possible D gene TRBD1, 5 bases. The V end was cut by 2 bases, the J end by 4 bases, with 9 bases between. This CDR3 has 13 amino acids. The V gene's germline CDR1 is MDHEN and CDR2 SYDVKM.

The chain employs TRBV28 and TRBJ2-3; TRBD2 matches 11 bases. The CDR3 sequence is 17 residues long. CDR1 is MDHEN and CDR2 is SYDVKM in the germline V gene. V dropped 0 bases and J dropped 4; count of bases not matched to a gene: 6. The CDR3 nucleotides are TGTGCCAGCAGTTTATGGGCTAGCGGGGGGTCCTCAGATACGCAGTATTTT. This encodes CASSLWASGGSSDTQYF.

This clone appeared once. The chain carries TRBV2 and TRBJ2-2; D is unresolved. The CDR3 consists of 11 residues. Germline V gene data show CDR1 as SNHLY and CDR2 as FYNNEI. Trimming shortened V by 6 bases and J by 6 bases, and 5 bases separated the two germline ends. The CDR3 is CASRKPGELFF. The DNA of the CDR3 is TGTGCCAGCAGGAAACCCGGGGAGCTGTTTTTT.